This is a list of T cell receptor beta chains from one sample in a study of cytomegalovirus exposure and HLA in healthy donors. Assay: immunoSEQ multiplex PCR; the TCRdb copy retains only in-frame clones and omits some. The repertoire consists of fewer than 140,000 clones, with over 70% occurring once and the leading ten covering less than 3%. The material sequenced was PBMCs. The origin of the receptors is a male donor in good health and CMV-seropositive. Both conserved end residues are trimmed from each CDR3. Fields, in order: V gene, J gene, CDR3 protein.

TRBV19	TRBJ1-5	ASSLSWDSLH
TRBV28	TRBJ2-7	ASRRTGGNSYEQY
TRBV2	TRBJ2-5	ASDGDSANQETQY
TRBV7-7	TRBJ2-1	ASSPGAGQYYNEQF
TRBV30	TRBJ1-4	AQEQGREKLF
TRBV29-1	TRBJ1-4	SGGGLATNEKLF
TRBV10-2	TRBJ2-5	ASSPQGTYQETQY
TRBV4-1	TRBJ1-1	ASSRKTGQNTEAF
TRBV27	TRBJ2-1	ASSATSGSMDEQF
TRBV29-1	TRBJ2-5	SVDLGNLQETQY
TRBV25-1	TRBJ1-6	ASREQGGDSPLH
TRBV5-6	TRBJ2-1	ASSPGDWGGLEQF
TRBV4-1	TRBJ2-1	ASSLKQGARDEQF
TRBV7-2	TRBJ1-5	ASSPTGIGQPQH
TRBV7-3	TRBJ2-1	ASSLGYSSYNEQF
TRBV4-3	TRBJ2-7	ASSLTGNEQY
TRBV14	TRBJ2-7	ASSELAGQQY
TRBV9	TRBJ2-2	ASSVVSGGGELF
TRBV14	TRBJ1-2	ASSQDWGDGYT
TRBV29-1	TRBJ1-1	SVLTGGTEAF
TRBV5-8	TRBJ1-5	ASSLLLAGPNQPQH
TRBV18	TRBJ2-5	ASSLEKTQY
TRBV7-2	TRBJ1-2	ASSDAPSTGGVYGYT
TRBV6-5	TRBJ1-2	ASSYSGQGDDGYP
TRBV7-6	TRBJ1-6	ASSPAPTGRSYNSPLH
TRBV4-1	TRBJ1-5	ASSQVGGQSKDSNQPQH
TRBV13	TRBJ2-3	ASSFRQGMQPSTDTQY
TRBV19	TRBJ1-5	ASRQFNQPQH
TRBV7-2	TRBJ2-7	ASSLIGTGGYEQY
TRBV7-2	TRBJ2-1	ASSSAGGMGEQF
TRBV6-5	TRBJ2-5	ASSYRRFQETQY
TRBV7-3	TRBJ2-2	ASSLLRDSSTGELF
TRBV6-1	TRBJ1-6	ASSEATGDNSPLH
TRBV27	TRBJ1-2	ASRTRGQNYGYT
TRBV18	TRBJ2-7	ASSPPGAGVRDEQY
TRBV6-5	TRBJ2-7	ASSYSITGPYEQY
TRBV6-1	TRBJ1-5	ASSGGNRGLKQPQH
TRBV28	TRBJ2-5	ASSSLGQGYQETQY
TRBV29-1	TRBJ2-3	SVDWQGPSTDTQY
TRBV30	TRBJ1-2	AWMPGAAGVGYT
TRBV5-1	TRBJ1-3	ASSLTGEYSGNTIY
TRBV15	TRBJ2-5	ATSRTIRTSGETQY
TRBV18	TRBJ1-2	ASSPQGRGGYT
TRBV2	TRBJ1-1	ASRRQGNTEAF
TRBV2	TRBJ2-5	ASSDRAGGQETQY
TRBV18	TRBJ2-7	ASSPGRITYEQY
TRBV5-1	TRBJ2-6	ASSSQGASGANVLT
TRBV5-1	TRBJ2-3	ASSPTSGGFADTQY
TRBV15	TRBJ2-7	ATRDSGSGEQY
TRBV5-4	TRBJ1-6	ASSYPGGARNSPLH
TRBV19	TRBJ2-7	ASSEGQPYEQY